Reported below is one TCR beta chain. As yet, its antigen is unknown. Each CDR3 protein is one row after TCRdb ran MiXCR on the 5' RACE reads. The sample consists of 350,000 to 550,000 distinct CDR3 sequences, about 17% of them appearing once. These data come from a study of T cells after yellow fever vaccination. The V and J ends lost 3 bases and 0 bases respectively, with 14 bases between them. CDR3 length: 16 residues. The germline CDR1 and CDR2 sequences are MNHEY and SVGEGT. Points from the study as a whole: The CD4 compartment and the CD8 compartment contained a small share of clonotypes in common. Reappearance after the booster was observed for most primary-vaccination clones (about 96% CD4, about 90% CD8).

This receptor was obtained from a man in his late teens or twenties who received the YFV17D yellow fever vaccine. The material sequenced was PBMCs, taken before the yellow fever booster vaccination. V is TRBV6-2 or TRBV6-3 and J is TRBJ2-5; TRBD2 might be the D (5 bases). Here the CDR3 reads CASSYVVGGYQETQYF. DNA of the CDR3: TGTGCCAGCAGTTATGTGGTAGGAGGTTACCAAGAGACCCAGTACTTC.